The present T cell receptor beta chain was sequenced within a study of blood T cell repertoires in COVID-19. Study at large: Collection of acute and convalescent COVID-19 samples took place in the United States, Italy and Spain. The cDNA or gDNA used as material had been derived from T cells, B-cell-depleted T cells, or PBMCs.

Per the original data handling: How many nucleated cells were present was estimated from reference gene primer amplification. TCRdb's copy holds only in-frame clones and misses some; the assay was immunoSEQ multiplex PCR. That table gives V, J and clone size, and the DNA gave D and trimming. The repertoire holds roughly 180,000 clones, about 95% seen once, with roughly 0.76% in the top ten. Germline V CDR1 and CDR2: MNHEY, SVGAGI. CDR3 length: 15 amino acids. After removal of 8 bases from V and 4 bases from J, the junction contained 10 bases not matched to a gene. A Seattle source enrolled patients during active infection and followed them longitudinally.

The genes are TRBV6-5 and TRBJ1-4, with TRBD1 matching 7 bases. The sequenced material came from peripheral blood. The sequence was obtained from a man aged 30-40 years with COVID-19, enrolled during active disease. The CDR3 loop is CASRLGGINNEKLFF. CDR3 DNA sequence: TGTGCCAGCCGGTTAGGGGGCATAAATAATGAAAAACTGTTTTTT.